The 9 T cell receptor beta chains given below trace back to one sample, sequenced in a study of shared clonotypes between healthy human individuals. The repertoire was sequenced with immunoSEQ multiplex PCR; TCRdb's copy has only in-frame clones and lacks some. The repertoire holds millions of clones, with 85% to 95% as singletons. Input material: naive CD4+ T cells sorted from blood. The subset is: CD45RA+ positively selected. The receptor source for this set is a man between 18 and 35 years old in good health.

The CDR3 DNA follows: TGCGCCAGCAGCCCGGGACTAGCGGGAGGGCCGGCGTTCTTC. Its protein product is CASSPGLAGGPAFF. The chain joins TRBV5-1 to TRBJ2-1, with 16 bases fitting TRBD2. From germline, CDR1 is SGHRS and CDR2 YFSETQ. The CDR3 is made up of 14 amino acids. V lost 4 bases to trimming and J lost 15 bases; unmatched junction nucleotides: 7.

This chain connects TRBV4-3 to TRBJ2-1; a possible D gene is TRBD2 (6 bases). Germline lookup yields CDR1 LGHNA and CDR2 YSLEER. Trimming took 0 bases from V and 7 from J, leaving 22 bases between them. CDR3 length: 18 residues. The CDR3: CASSQDRGSQEGMNEQFF. The CDR3 nucleotides are TGCGCCAGCAGCCAAGATCGAGGGTCACAGGAGGGGATGAATGAGCAGTTCTTC.

V and J are TRBV7-2 and TRBJ2-5; no clear D gene. The CDR3 contains 13 residues. V was shortened by 1 base and J by 4 bases, with 7 bases between the two germline ends. CDR1 and CDR2 (germline): SGHTA, FQGNSA. The CDR3 region has the DNA TGTGCCAGCAGCTTAGAGGGCCTAGAGACCCAGTACTTC. It encodes CASSLEGLETQYF.

The genes are TRBV5-4 and TRBJ2-7, with TRBD2 matching 8 bases. V lost 2 bases, J lost 4 bases, and 5 bases stayed unmatched. The CDR3 length is 14 residues. The V gene's germline CDR1 is SGHNT and CDR2 YYREEE (reference sequence). Written as DNA, the CDR3 is TGTGCCAGCAGCTTTATGGGACTAGAATACGAGCAGTACTTC. Its protein is CASSFMGLEYEQYF.

The count of this clone is one. V is TRBV6-1 and J is TRBJ1-5; possible D gene TRBD1, 5 bases. The CDR3 covers 14 residues. The ends were cut back, 7 bases at V and 0 bases at J, with 10 bases in the middle. Germline V gives CDR1 MNHNS, CDR2 SASEGT. CDR3 DNA: TGTGCCAGCATATCAGGGTCTAGCAATCAGCCCCAGCATTTT. Translating it yields CASISGSSNQPQHF.

The chain employs TRBV10-3 and TRBJ1-5; D possibly corresponds to TRBD1 (6 bases). Germline V gives CDR1 ENHRY, CDR2 SYGVKD. The CDR3 sequence is 14 residues long. V was clipped by 4 bases and J by 7 bases, with 14 bases between them. The DNA of the CDR3 is TGTGCCATCAGTGCATATTTCCAGGGGCAGCCCCAGCATTTT. Protein sequence: CAISAYFQGQPQHF.

This chain connects TRBV28 to TRBJ2-6; D call uncertain. The CDR3 length is 18 residues. Germline V CDR1 and CDR2: MDHEN, SYDVKM. The germline V and J ends were trimmed by 6 bases and 1 base, with 19 bases remaining between them. CDR3: CASSISEPSRSGANVLTF. CDR3 nucleotides: TGTGCCAGCAGCATATCGGAGCCCTCCAGATCTGGGGCCAACGTCCTGACTTTC.

Here the CDR3 DNA reads TGTGCCAGCCGGGCGGGGGGCCAAGAGACCCAGTACTTC. Translated, it gives CASRAGGQETQYF. The chain joins TRBV6-6 to TRBJ2-5; TRBD2 matches 8 bases. The ends lost 8 bases at V and 1 base at J; junction bases unmatched: 3. CDR1 is MNHNY and CDR2 is SVGAGI in the germline V gene (reference sequence). The CDR3 consists of 13 residues.

The chain carries TRBV18 and TRBJ1-1; TRBD1 matches at 7 bases. V lost 0 bases and J lost 1; bases outside the gene matches: 2. In germline, CDR1 is KGHSH, CDR2 LQKENI. The CDR3 has 15 amino acids. The chain's CDR3 is CASSPPEGANTEAFF. In DNA, the CDR3 is TGTGCCAGCTCACCACCGGAGGGGGCGAACACTGAAGCTTTCTTT.